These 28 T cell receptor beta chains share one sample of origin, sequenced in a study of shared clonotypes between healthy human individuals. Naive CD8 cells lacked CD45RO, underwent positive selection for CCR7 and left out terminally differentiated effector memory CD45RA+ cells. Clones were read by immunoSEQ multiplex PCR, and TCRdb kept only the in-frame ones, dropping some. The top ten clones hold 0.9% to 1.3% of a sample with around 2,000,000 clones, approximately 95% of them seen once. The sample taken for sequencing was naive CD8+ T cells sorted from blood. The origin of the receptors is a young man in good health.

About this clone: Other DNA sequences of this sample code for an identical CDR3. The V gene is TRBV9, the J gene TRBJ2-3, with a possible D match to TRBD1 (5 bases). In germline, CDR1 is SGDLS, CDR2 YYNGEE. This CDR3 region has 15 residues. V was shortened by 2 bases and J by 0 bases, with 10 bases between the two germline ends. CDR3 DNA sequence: TGTGCCAGCAGCGTCACAGGTGCTAGCACAGATACGCAGTATTTT. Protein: CASSVTGASTDTQYF.

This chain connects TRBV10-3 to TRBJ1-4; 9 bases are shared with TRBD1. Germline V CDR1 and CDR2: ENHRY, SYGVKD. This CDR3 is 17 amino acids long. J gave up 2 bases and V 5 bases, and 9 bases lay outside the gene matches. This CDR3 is CAISNTGQGPTNEKLFF. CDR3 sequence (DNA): TGTGCCATCAGTAACACAGGACAGGGGCCCACTAATGAAAAACTGTTTTTT.

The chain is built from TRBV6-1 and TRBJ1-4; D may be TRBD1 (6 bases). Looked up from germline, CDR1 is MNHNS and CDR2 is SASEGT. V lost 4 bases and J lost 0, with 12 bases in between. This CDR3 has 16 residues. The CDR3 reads CASSARTAATNEKLFF. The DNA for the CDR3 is TGTGCCAGCAGTGCTCGGACAGCTGCAACTAATGAAAAACTGTTTTTT.

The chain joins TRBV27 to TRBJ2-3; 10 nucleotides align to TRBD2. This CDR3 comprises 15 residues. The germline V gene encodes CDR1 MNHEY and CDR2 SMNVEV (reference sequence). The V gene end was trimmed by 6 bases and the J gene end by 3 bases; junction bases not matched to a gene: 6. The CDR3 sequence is CASSSSSGSTDTQYF. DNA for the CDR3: TGTGCCAGCAGCAGTTCTAGCGGGAGTACAGATACGCAGTATTTT.

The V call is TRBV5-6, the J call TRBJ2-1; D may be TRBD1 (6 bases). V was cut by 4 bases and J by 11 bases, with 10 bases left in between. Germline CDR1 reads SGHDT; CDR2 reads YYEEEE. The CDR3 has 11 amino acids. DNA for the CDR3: TGTGCCAGCAGCGTTCAGGGGCAGCAGTTCTTC. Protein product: CASSVQGQQFF.

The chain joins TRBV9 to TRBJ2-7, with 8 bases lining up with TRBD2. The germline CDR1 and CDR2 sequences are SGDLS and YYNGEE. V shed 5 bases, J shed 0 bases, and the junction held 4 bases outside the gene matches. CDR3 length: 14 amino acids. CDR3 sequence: CASSSGAFSYEQYF. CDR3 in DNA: TGTGCCAGCAGTAGCGGGGCCTTCTCCTACGAGCAGTACTTC.

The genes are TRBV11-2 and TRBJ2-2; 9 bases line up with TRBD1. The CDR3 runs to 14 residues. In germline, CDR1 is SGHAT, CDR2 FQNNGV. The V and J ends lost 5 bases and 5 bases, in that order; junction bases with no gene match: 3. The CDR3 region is CASSIGTGTGELFF. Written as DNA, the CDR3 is TGTGCCAGCAGCATAGGGACAGGGACCGGGGAGCTGTTTTTT.

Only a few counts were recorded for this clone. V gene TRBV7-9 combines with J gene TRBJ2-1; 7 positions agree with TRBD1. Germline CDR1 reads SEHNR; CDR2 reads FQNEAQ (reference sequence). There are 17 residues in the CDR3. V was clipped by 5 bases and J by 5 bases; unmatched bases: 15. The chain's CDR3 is CASSPPRDSHQHNEQFF. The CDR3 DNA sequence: TGTGCCAGCAGCCCGCCCCGGGACAGCCATCAACACAATGAGCAGTTCTTC.

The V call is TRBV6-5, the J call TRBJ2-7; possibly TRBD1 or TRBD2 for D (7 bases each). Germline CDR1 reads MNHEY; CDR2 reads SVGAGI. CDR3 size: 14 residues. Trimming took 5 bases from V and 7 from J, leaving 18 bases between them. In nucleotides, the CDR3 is TGTGCCAGCAGTCAGGGGGGAGGGAAGGGGGAGCAGTACTTC. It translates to CASSQGGGKGEQYF.

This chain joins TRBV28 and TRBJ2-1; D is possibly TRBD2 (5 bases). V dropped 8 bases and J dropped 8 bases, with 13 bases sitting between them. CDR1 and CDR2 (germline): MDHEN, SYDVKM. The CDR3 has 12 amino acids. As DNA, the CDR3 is TGTGCCAGCCATAACGACGGGGATGAGCAGTTCTTC. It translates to CASHNDGDEQFF. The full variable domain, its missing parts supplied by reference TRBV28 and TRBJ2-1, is DVKVTQSSRYLVKRTGEKVFLECVQDMDHENMFWYRQDPGLGLRLIYFSYDVKMKEKGDIPEGYSVSREKKERFSLILESASTNQTSMYLCASHNDGDEQFFGPGTRLTVL.

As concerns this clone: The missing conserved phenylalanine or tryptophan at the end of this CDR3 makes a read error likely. The CDR3 loop is CAWSGESGYTL. The CDR3 bases are TGTGCCTGGAGTGGGGAATCAGGCTACACCCTC. This chain uses TRBV30 with TRBJ1-2; the D is unclear. The V gene lost 1 base and the J gene lost 8 bases, with 8 bases spanning the gap. Germline values: CDR1 GTSNPN, CDR2 SVGIG (reference sequence). CDR3 length: 11 residues.

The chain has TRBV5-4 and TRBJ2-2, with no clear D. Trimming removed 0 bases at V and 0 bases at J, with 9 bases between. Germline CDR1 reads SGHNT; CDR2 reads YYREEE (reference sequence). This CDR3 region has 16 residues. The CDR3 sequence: CASSLVRGPNTGELFF. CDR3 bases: TGTGCCAGCAGCTTGGTTCGCGGACCGAACACCGGGGAGCTGTTTTTT.

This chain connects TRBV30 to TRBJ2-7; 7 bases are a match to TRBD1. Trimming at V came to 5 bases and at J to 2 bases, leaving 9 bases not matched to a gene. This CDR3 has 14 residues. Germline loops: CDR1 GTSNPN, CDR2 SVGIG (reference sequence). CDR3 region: CAWGGDSYPYEQYF. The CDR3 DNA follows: TGTGCCTGGGGTGGGGACAGCTACCCCTACGAGCAGTACTTC.

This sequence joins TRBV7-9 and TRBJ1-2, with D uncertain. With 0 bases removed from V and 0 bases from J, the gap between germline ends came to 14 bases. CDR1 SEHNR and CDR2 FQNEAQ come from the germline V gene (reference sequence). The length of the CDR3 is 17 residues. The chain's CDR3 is CASSLAAGSDPNYGYTF. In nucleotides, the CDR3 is TGTGCCAGCAGCTTAGCGGCGGGCAGCGACCCTAACTATGGCTACACCTTC.

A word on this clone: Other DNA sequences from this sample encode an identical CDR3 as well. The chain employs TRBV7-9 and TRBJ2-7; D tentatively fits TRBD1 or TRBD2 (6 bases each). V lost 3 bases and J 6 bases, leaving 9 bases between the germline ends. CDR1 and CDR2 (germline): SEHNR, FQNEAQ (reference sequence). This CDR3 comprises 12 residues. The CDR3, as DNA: TGTGCCAGCAGCTTGGGGGGCACCGAGCAGTACTTC. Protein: CASSLGGTEQYF. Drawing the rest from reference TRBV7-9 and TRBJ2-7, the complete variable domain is DTGVSQNPRHKITKRGQNVTFRCDPISEHNRLYWYRQTLGQGPEFLTYFQNEAQLEKSRLLSDRFSAERPKGSFSTLEIQRTEQGDSAMYLCASSLGGTEQYFGPGTRLTVT.

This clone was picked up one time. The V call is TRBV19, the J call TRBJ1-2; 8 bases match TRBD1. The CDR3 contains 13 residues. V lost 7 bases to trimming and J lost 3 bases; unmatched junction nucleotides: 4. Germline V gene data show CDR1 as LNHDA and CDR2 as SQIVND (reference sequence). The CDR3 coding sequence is TGTGCCAGTAACGGACAGGGCTACTATGGCTACACCTTC. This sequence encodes CASNGQGYYGYTF.

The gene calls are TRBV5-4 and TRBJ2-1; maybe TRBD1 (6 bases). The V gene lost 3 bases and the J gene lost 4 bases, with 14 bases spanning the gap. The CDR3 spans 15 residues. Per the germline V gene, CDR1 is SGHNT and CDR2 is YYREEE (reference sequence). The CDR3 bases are TGTGCCAGCAGCTATGGGGAGACAGGATACAATGAGCAGTTCTTC. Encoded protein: CASSYGETGYNEQFF.

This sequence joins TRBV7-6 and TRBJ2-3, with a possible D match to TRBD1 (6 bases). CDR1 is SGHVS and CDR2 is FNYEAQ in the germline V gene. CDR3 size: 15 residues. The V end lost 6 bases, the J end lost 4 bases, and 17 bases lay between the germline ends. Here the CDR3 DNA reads TGTGCCAGCAGTGGCTCGGGACATGTGGCAGATACGCAGTATTTT. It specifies CASSGSGHVADTQYF.

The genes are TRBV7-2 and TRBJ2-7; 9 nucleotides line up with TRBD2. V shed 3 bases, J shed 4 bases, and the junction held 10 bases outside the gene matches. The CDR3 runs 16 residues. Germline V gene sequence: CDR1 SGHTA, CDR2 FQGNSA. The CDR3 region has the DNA TGTGCCAGCAGCTTGGGACTAGCTTCCATCCTGTACGAGCAGTACTTC. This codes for CASSLGLASILYEQYF. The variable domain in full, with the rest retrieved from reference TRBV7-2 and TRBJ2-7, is GAGVSQSPSNKVTEKGKDVELRCDPISGHTALYWYRQSLGQGLEFLIYFQGNSAPDKSGLPSDRFSAERTGGSVSTLTIQRTQQEDSAVYLCASSLGLASILYEQYFGPGTRLTVT.

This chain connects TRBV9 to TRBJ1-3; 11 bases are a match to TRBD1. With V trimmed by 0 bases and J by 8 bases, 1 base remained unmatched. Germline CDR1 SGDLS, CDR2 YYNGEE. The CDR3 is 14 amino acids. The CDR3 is CASSVEGQGDTIYF. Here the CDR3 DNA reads TGTGCCAGCAGCGTAGAGGGACAGGGGGACACCATATATTTT.

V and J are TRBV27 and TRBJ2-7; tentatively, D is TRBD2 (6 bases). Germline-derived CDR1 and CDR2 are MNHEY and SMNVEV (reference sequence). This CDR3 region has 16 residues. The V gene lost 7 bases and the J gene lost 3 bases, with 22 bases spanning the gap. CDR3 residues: CASTPNPLAELYEQYF. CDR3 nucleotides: TGTGCCAGCACCCCTAACCCCTTAGCGGAGCTCTACGAGCAGTACTTC.

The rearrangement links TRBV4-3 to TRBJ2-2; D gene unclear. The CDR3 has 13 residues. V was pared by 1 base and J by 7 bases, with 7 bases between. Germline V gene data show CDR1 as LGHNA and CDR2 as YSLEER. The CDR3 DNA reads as TGCGCCAGCAGCCAAGCGGAAGGCGGGGAGCTGTTTTTT. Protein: CASSQAEGGELFF.

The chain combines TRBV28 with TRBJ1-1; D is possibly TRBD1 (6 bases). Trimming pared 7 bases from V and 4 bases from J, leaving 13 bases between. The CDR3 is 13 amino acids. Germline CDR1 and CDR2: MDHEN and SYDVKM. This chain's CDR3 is CASTQRGSTEAFF. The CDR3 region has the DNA TGTGCCAGCACCCAGAGGGGGAGCACTGAAGCTTTCTTT.

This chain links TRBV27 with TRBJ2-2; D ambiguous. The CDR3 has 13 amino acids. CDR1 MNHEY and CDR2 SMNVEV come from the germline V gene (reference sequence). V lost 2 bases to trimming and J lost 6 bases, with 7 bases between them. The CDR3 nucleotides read TGTGCCAGCAGTTTACGGGCGGCCGGGGAGCTGTTTTTT. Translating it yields CASSLRAAGELFF.

CDR3 in amino acids: CASSLEGGSETQYF. DNA for the CDR3: TGTGCCAGCAGCTTGGAGGGAGGGAGTGAGACCCAGTACTTC. The chain uses TRBV5-8 and TRBJ2-5; the match to TRBD2 covers 7 bases. The CDR3 consists of 14 residues. Trimming took 0 bases from V and 5 from J; bases not matched to a gene: 4. Germline V gene sequence: CDR1 SGHTS, CDR2 YDEGEE.

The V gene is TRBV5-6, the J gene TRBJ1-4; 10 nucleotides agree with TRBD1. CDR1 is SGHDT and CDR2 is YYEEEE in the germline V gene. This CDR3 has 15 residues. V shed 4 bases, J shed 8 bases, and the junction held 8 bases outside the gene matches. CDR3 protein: CASSDLTGGSEKLFF. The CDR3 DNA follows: TGTGCCAGCAGCGACCTGACAGGGGGCTCGGAAAAACTGTTTTTT.

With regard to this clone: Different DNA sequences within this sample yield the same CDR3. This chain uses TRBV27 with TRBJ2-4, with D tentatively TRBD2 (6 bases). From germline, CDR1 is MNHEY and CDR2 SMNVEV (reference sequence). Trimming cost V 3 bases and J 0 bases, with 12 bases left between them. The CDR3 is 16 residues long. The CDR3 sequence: CASSLVGLLAKNIQYF. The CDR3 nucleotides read TGTGCCAGCAGTTTGGTGGGACTTCTAGCCAAAAACATTCAGTACTTC.

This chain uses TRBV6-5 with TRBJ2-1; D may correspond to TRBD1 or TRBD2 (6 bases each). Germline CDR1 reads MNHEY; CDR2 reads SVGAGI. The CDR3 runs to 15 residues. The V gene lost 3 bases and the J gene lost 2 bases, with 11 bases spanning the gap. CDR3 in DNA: TGTGCCAGCAGTTATCCGGGGGCGCCCTACAATGAGCAGTTCTTC. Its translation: CASSYPGAPYNEQFF.